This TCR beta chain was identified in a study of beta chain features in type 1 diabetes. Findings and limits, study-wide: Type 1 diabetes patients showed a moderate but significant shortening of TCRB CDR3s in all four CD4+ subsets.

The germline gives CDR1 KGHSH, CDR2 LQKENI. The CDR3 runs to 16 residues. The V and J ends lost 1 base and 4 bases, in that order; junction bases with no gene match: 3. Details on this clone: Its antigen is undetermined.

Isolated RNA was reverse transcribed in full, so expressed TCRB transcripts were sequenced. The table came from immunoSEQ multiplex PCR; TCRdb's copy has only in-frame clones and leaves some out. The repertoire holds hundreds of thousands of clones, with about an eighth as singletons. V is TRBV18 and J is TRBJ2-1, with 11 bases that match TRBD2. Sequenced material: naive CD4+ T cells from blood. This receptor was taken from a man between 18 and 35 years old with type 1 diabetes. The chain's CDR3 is CASSPRWTSGYNEQFF. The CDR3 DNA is TGTGCCAGCTCACCACGCTGGACTAGCGGGTACAATGAGCAGTTCTTC.